This TCR beta chain originates from a study of cytomegalovirus exposure and HLA in healthy donors. Overall study results and limits: The dataset shows that most TCR sequences were rare, while some public TCRs occurred in many donors. High specificity and sensitivity for cytomegalovirus status were reported for the classifier. The study labeled 150 or so TCR beta chains cytomegalovirus-associated. Subsequent analysis found a tendency for first-cohort TCR clusters to co-occur within the 120 validation repertoires.

Some clones are missing from TCRdb's copy, which holds only in-frame ones; the method was immunoSEQ multiplex PCR. The profile covers more than 45,000 clones, with around nine tenths appearing a single time and 2% to 2.5% taken by the ten largest. This clone was seen a single time. Its target is not known. This specimen includes other DNA sequences encoding the same CDR3. CDR1 is SGHRS, CDR2 YFSETQ, per germline. Germline trimming cut 6 bases from V and 1 base from J; bases unmatched to any gene: 4. The CDR3 has 14 residues. The chain employs TRBV5-1 and TRBJ2-7; TRBD1 aligns across 10 bases. This TCR came from a woman in her thirties in good health and CMV-seronegative. Sequencing was carried out using PBMCs. The DNA for the CDR3 is TGCGCCAGCAAGCGGACAGGGGGATCCTACGAGCAGTACTTC. Amino acids: CASKRTGGSYEQYF. The full variable domain, completed using reference TRBV5-1 and TRBJ2-7, is KAGVTQTPRYLIKTRGQQVTLSCSPISGHRSVSWYQQTPGQGLQFLFEYFSETQRNKGNFPGRFSGRQFSNSRSEMNVSTLELGDSALYLCASKRTGGSYEQYFGPGTRLTVT.